The 13 T cell receptor beta chains below all came from one sample that was sequenced in a study of shared clonotypes between healthy human individuals. The table came from immunoSEQ multiplex PCR; TCRdb's copy has only in-frame clones and leaves some out. The sample includes about 2,200,000 clones, 93% of them seen just once. Naive CD8 cells were CD45RO-negative, positively selected for CCR7, excluding terminally differentiated effector memory CD45RA+ cells. The specimen was naive CD8+ T cells from PBMCs. These receptors were taken from a man aged 18 to 30 in good health. Some clones in this sample may be carry-over from other donors' samples.

A remark on this clone: This specimen includes other DNA sequences encoding the same CDR3. The rearrangement links TRBV7-9 to TRBJ1-1; possibly TRBD1 for D (5 bases). The CDR3 runs 14 residues. The germline CDR1 and CDR2 sequences are SEHNR and FQNEAQ (reference sequence). The V and J ends lost 3 bases and 2 bases respectively, with 10 bases between them. The CDR3 is CASSFGGGNTEAFF. CDR3 nucleotides: TGTGCCAGCAGCTTCGGGGGGGGAAACACTGAAGCTTTCTTT.

The chain carries TRBV7-9 and TRBJ2-7; D ambiguous. V dropped 3 bases and J dropped 5 bases, with 5 bases sitting between them. Germline-derived CDR1 and CDR2 are SEHNR and FQNEAQ (reference sequence). This CDR3 comprises 11 residues. The CDR3 loop is CASSLIHEQYF. CDR3 DNA: TGTGCCAGCAGCTTGATCCACGAGCAGTACTTC.

The rearrangement links TRBV9 to TRBJ1-5; tentative D call: TRBD1 (5 bases). This CDR3 comprises 14 residues. The V end was cut by 0 bases, the J end by 3 bases, with 7 bases between. Germline lookup yields CDR1 SGDLS and CDR2 YYNGEE. CDR3 DNA sequence: TGTGCCAGCAGCGTAGAAGGGGACAATCAGCCCCAGCATTTT. Its translation is CASSVEGDNQPQHF.

The chain links TRBV9 to TRBJ2-5; D assignment may be TRBD1 or TRBD2 (5 bases each). Trimming shortened V by 4 bases and J by 1 base, and 23 bases separated the two germline ends. CDR1 is SGDLS and CDR2 is YYNGEE in the germline V gene. The length of the CDR3 is 18 residues. The CDR3 DNA is TGTGCCAGCAGCCCTCGTTATGGGGTCTGGGGGATCCAAGAGACCCAGTACTTC. Residues: CASSPRYGVWGIQETQYF.

This clone came up once. This rearrangement joins TRBV28 to TRBJ2-3; D possibly corresponds to TRBD1 (5 bases). The V gene's germline CDR1 is MDHEN and CDR2 SYDVKM. CDR3 size: 16 residues. V was shortened by 6 bases and J by 0 bases, with 16 bases between the two germline ends. The CDR3 nucleotides are TGTGCCAGCAGAAGGGGTCCGGCAGGAAGCACAGATACGCAGTATTTT. This gives the protein CASRRGPAGSTDTQYF.

The chain links TRBV6-1 to TRBJ2-7, with D hard to call. The CDR3 covers 10 residues. Trimming cost V 4 bases and J 8 bases, with 6 bases left between them. Germline loops: CDR1 MNHNS, CDR2 SASEGT. The CDR3 nucleotides read TGTGCCAGCAGTGGTGGCCAGCAGTACTTC. This encodes CASSGGQQYF.

The rearrangement uses TRBV7-6 and TRBJ2-7; D is unresolved. Germline V CDR1 and CDR2: SGHVS, FNYEAQ. The V end lost 5 bases, the J end lost 5 bases, and 13 bases lay between the germline ends. CDR3 length: 13 residues. The DNA for the CDR3 is TGTGCCAGCAGCCGAGTAGTGTTCCACGAGCAGTACTTC. This encodes CASSRVVFHEQYF.

Concerning this clone: This sample includes further DNA sequences coding for the same CDR3. The chain combines TRBV15 with TRBJ1-1; TRBD1 matches at 7 bases. Trimming at V came to 3 bases and at J to 0 bases, leaving 1 base not matched to a gene. The germline CDR1 and CDR2 sequences are LNHNV and YYDKDF (reference sequence). This CDR3 comprises 14 residues. The CDR3 DNA reads as TGTGCCACCAGCAGGGACAGGATGAACACTGAAGCTTTCTTT. It codes for CATSRDRMNTEAFF.

The chain links TRBV11-2 to TRBJ2-1, with D hard to call. The V gene lost 0 bases and the J gene lost 6 bases, with 12 bases spanning the gap. This CDR3 contains 15 residues. Germline CDR1 reads SGHAT; CDR2 reads FQNNGV. CDR3 sequence reads: CASSLDYGPINEQFF. The CDR3 region has the DNA TGTGCCAGCAGCTTAGATTACGGACCCATCAATGAGCAGTTCTTC.

The V call is TRBV6-8, the J call TRBJ1-2; 7 bases are a match to TRBD1. The ends lost 10 bases at V and 8 bases at J; junction bases unmatched: 13. The CDR3 contains 13 residues. CDR1 is MNHGY and CDR2 is SAAAGT in the germline V gene. This chain's CDR3 is CAIRTGPLGGYTF. CDR3 bases: TGTGCCATCCGGACAGGTCCCTTAGGAGGCTACACCTTC.

The CDR3 sequence: CASGPHLDRPGKRPNTEAFF. For the CDR3, the DNA is TGTGCTAGTGGCCCCCACCTCGACAGACCGGGAAAGAGGCCGAACACTGAAGCTTTCTTT. This sequence joins TRBV12-5 and TRBJ1-1, with D possibly matching TRBD1 (5 bases). The CDR3 has 20 residues. Germline loops: CDR1 LGHNT, CDR2 FRNRAP. Trimming pared 6 bases from V and 1 base from J, leaving 30 bases between.

The chain links TRBV30 to TRBJ1-4, with 12 bases that match TRBD1. With V trimmed by 6 bases and J by 5 bases, 10 bases remained unmatched. The V gene's germline CDR1 is GTSNPN and CDR2 SVGIG (reference sequence). The CDR3 runs to 16 residues. CDR3 residues: CACDPGQGALNEKLFF. DNA for the CDR3: TGTGCCTGTGACCCGGGACAGGGGGCCCTAAATGAAAAACTGTTTTTT.

The genes are TRBV7-8 and TRBJ2-7; 7 positions agree with TRBD1. CDR3 length: 14 residues. J was trimmed by 0 bases and V by 3 bases; bases with no gene match: 2. CDR1 is SGHVS and CDR2 is FQNEAQ in the germline V gene. CDR3 bases: TGTGCCAGCAGCTTTAGGGGGCCCTCCTACGAGCAGTACTTC. This codes for CASSFRGPSYEQYF.